These T cell receptor beta chains were read from a single sample in a study of patients and donors after allogeneic stem cell transplantation. TCRdb reprocessed the RT-PCR reads via MiXCR and lists one record per CDR3 protein. The table lists approximately 31,000 distinct CDR3 sequences, about two fifths of them singletons. Sequencing was performed on blood, either unsorted or a sorted T cell fraction (not recorded which). The receptors were gathered from a human donor who was either an allogeneic HSCT recipient or a stem cell or donor lymphocyte infusion donor (not recorded which). It is not recorded whose cells these are; they may come from a transplant donor. The CDR3 runs from the conserved cysteine through the conserved F or W. Fields, in order: V gene, D gene, J gene, clone size, CDR3 DNA, CDR3 protein. A D gene is named only where the DNA matches it firmly. Clone sizes are given selectively: once, few, many, or a class where the clone is expanded.

v_gene: TRBV29-1
d_gene: TRBD2
j_gene: TRBJ2-7
abundance: few
CDR3nt: TGCAGCGCTGTACTAGCGGGAACCTACGAGCAGTACTTC
CDR3aa: CSAVLAGTYEQYF

v_gene: TRBV2
d_gene: .
j_gene: TRBJ1-1
abundance: .
CDR3nt: TGTGCCAGCAGTGTCCAGGGGCCCTACACTGAAGCTTTCTTT
CDR3aa: CASSVQGPYTEAFF

v_gene: TRBV5-1
d_gene: TRBD1
j_gene: TRBJ1-2
abundance: many
CDR3nt: TGCGCCAGCAGCCCGGATCCCGGGACAGCTCGTGGCTACACCTTC
CDR3aa: CASSPDPGTARGYTF

v_gene: TRBV20-1
d_gene: .
j_gene: TRBJ1-2
abundance: few
CDR3nt: TGCAGTGCCGGTCGGGGGGAGAATGGCTACACCTTC
CDR3aa: CSAGRGENGYTF

v_gene: TRBV20-1
d_gene: .
j_gene: TRBJ2-3
abundance: .
CDR3nt: TGCAGTGCCCCCGACAGGCGGAGCACAGATACGCAGTATTTT
CDR3aa: CSAPDRRSTDTQYF

v_gene: TRBV20-1
d_gene: TRBD1
j_gene: TRBJ1-1
abundance: .
CDR3nt: TGCAGTGCTAGAGATGCCTGGACAGGGGGGTGGACTGAAGCTTTCTTT
CDR3aa: CSARDAWTGGWTEAFF

v_gene: TRBV12-3/TRBV12-4
d_gene: .
j_gene: TRBJ2-3
abundance: .
CDR3nt: TGTGCCAGCAGTTTGTGGGCATGGGAGGCAGATACGCAGTATTTT
CDR3aa: CASSLWAWEADTQYF

v_gene: TRBV29-1
d_gene: .
j_gene: TRBJ1-1
abundance: .
CDR3nt: TGCAGCGATACTACACCGAATCAATGGGCTTTCTTT
CDR3aa: CSDTTPNQWAFF

v_gene: TRBV6-5
d_gene: .
j_gene: TRBJ2-2
abundance: .
CDR3nt: TGTGCCAGCAAAGGGCAGAGAAAGGGGGCCGGGGAGCTGTTTTTT
CDR3aa: CASKGQRKGAGELFF

v_gene: TRBV24-1
d_gene: .
j_gene: TRBJ2-1
abundance: .
CDR3nt: TGTGCCACCAGTGCGCTTCCCGGGATTCACTACAATGAGCAGTTCTTC
CDR3aa: CATSALPGIHYNEQFF

v_gene: TRBV18
d_gene: .
j_gene: TRBJ2-5
abundance: .
CDR3nt: TGTGCCAGCTCACCGCCCCAAGAGGCCCAGTACTTC
CDR3aa: CASSPPQEAQYF

v_gene: TRBV2
d_gene: TRBD1
j_gene: TRBJ1-1
abundance: few
CDR3nt: TGTGCCAGCAAACGGACAGGGGGCTTTGGCACTGAAGCTTTCTTT
CDR3aa: CASKRTGGFGTEAFF

v_gene: TRBV5-5
d_gene: .
j_gene: TRBJ2-7
abundance: few
CDR3nt: TGTGCCAGCAGCCCAGCCACCCACGAGCAGTACTTC
CDR3aa: CASSPATHEQYF

v_gene: TRBV20-1
d_gene: .
j_gene: TRBJ1-2
abundance: once
CDR3nt: TGCAGTGCCAAGGCTCCCCTGGGAGTCTATGGCTACACCTTC
CDR3aa: CSAKAPLGVYGYTF

v_gene: TRBV11-2
d_gene: .
j_gene: TRBJ1-3
abundance: .
CDR3nt: TGTGCCAGCAGCTTACCAGACGCGGGAAACACCATATATTTT
CDR3aa: CASSLPDAGNTIYF

v_gene: TRBV7-9
d_gene: .
j_gene: TRBJ2-7
abundance: .
CDR3nt: TGTGCCAGCAGCGTCACAGGGAGTGAGCAGTACTTC
CDR3aa: CASSVTGSEQYF

v_gene: TRBV27
d_gene: .
j_gene: TRBJ1-1
abundance: .
CDR3nt: TGTGCCAGCAGTTTATACAGGACAGCGAACACTGAAGCTTTCTTT
CDR3aa: CASSLYRTANTEAFF

v_gene: TRBV20-1
d_gene: .
j_gene: TRBJ1-1
abundance: .
CDR3nt: TGCAGTGCTAGTGCTGACGGTACCACTGAAGCTTTCTTT
CDR3aa: CSASADGTTEAFF

v_gene: TRBV7-6
d_gene: TRBD1
j_gene: TRBJ1-1
abundance: few
CDR3nt: TGTGCCAGCAGGAAGGACAGGGAAACGAACACTGAAGCTTTCTTT
CDR3aa: CASRKDRETNTEAFF

v_gene: TRBV25-1
d_gene: TRBD2
j_gene: TRBJ2-3
abundance: many
CDR3nt: TGTGCCAGCAGTGAAGGACTAGCGGGACTCACAGATACGCAGTATTTT
CDR3aa: CASSEGLAGLTDTQYF

v_gene: TRBV10-3
d_gene: TRBD1
j_gene: TRBJ2-2
abundance: .
CDR3nt: TGTGCCACCAGGGGGCAGCAAGAGACCGGGACAGCTTTCACCGGGGAGCTGTTTTTT
CDR3aa: CATRGQQETGTAFTGELFF

v_gene: TRBV5-1
d_gene: .
j_gene: TRBJ1-2
abundance: .
CDR3nt: TGCGCCAGCAGCGGAAGCAGGAGCATCAACTATGGCTACACCTTC
CDR3aa: CASSGSRSINYGYTF

v_gene: TRBV6-5
d_gene: TRBD1
j_gene: TRBJ1-5
abundance: .
CDR3nt: TGTGCCAGCAGTAAGGGACAGAGCAATCAGCCCCAGCATTTT
CDR3aa: CASSKGQSNQPQHF